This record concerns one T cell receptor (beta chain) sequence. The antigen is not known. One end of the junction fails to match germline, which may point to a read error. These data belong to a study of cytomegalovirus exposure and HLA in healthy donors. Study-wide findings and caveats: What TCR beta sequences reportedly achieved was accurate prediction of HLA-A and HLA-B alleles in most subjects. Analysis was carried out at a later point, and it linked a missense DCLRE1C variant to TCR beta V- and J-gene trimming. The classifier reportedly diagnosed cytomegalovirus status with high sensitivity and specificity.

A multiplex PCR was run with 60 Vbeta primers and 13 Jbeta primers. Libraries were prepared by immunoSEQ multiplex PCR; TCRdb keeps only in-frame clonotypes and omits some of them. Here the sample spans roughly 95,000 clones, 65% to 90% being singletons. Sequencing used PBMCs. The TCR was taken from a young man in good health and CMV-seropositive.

CDR3 coding DNA: TGTGCCAGCAGTTACTTCATGACAGCAACTACTGAAAAACTGTTTTTT. Its translation is CASSYFMTATTEKLFF. The V call is TRBV6-5, the J call TRBJ1-4; maybe TRBD1 (5 bases). CDR1 MNHEY and CDR2 SVGAGI come from the germline V gene. The CDR3 covers 16 residues.